This TCR beta chain derives from a study of blood T cells in healthy people across ages. Samples had at least 6.5 million PBMCs isolated from them. A note on this clonotype: No antigen is known for it.

Trimming took 0 bases from V and 1 from J; bases not matched to a gene: 15. The CDR3 covers 22 residues. The germline CDR1 and CDR2 sequences are LNHNV and YYDKDF (reference sequence). Study-wide points: Researchers deemed the diversity estimates from one million T cells underestimates.

Through a sample-barcoded 5' primer and a J-beta primer mix, a second PCR was run for roughly 7 to 12 cycles. A 12-random-nucleotide template-switch adaptor tagged each cDNA molecule. TCRdb redid the calling of the 5' RACE reads with MiXCR, one entry per CDR3 protein. The data contain some 900,000 distinct CDR3 sequences, 40% to 60% of them seen just once; the ten biggest clones take up 13%. This clonotype originated in a man younger than 40 in good health. What was sequenced was blood. The rearrangement links TRBV15 to TRBJ2-3; 14 positions match TRBD2. The CDR3 sequence: CATSRDNQPRLAGGLGTDTQYF. The CDR3 nucleotides read TGTGCCACCAGCAGAGATAATCAGCCTAGACTAGCGGGGGGGTTGGGCACAGATACGCAGTATTTT.